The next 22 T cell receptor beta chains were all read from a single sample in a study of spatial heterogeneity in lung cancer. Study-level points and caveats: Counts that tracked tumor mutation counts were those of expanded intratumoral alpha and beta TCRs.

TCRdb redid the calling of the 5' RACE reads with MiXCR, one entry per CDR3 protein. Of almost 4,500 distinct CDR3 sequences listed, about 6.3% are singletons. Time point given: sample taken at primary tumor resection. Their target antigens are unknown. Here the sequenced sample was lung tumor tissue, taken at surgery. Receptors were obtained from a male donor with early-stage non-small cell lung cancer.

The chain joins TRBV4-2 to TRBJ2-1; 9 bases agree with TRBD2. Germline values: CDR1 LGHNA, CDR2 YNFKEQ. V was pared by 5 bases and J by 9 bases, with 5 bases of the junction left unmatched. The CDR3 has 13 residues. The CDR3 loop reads CASSVPSGAEQFF. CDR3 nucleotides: TGTGCCAGCAGCGTTCCTAGCGGGGCTGAGCAGTTCTTC.

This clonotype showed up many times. CDR3 sequence: CSARDPSGRAREQFF. CDR3 DNA: TGCAGTGCTAGAGATCCCAGCGGGAGGGCAAGAGAGCAGTTCTTC. This chain uses TRBV20-1 with TRBJ2-1; 10 bases match TRBD2. CDR1 DFQATT and CDR2 SNEGSKA come from the germline V gene (reference sequence). With V trimmed by 0 bases and J by 10 bases, 9 bases remained unmatched. The CDR3 spans 15 residues.

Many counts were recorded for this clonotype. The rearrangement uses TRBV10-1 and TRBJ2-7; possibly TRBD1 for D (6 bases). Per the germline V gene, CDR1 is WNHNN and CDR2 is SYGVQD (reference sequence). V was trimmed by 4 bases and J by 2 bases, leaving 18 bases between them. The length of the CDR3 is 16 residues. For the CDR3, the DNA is TGCGCCAGCAGTGCAGGCATACAGGGAGAGCCCTACGAGCAGTACTTC. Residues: CASSAGIQGEPYEQYF.

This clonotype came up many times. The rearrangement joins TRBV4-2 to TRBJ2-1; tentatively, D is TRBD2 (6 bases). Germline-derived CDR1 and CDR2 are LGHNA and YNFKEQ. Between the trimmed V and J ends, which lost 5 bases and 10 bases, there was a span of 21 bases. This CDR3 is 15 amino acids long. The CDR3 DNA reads TGTGCCAGCAGCAAGGTTCCTGGAGGGTTCAAGGAGCAGTTCTTC. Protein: CASSKVPGGFKEQFF.

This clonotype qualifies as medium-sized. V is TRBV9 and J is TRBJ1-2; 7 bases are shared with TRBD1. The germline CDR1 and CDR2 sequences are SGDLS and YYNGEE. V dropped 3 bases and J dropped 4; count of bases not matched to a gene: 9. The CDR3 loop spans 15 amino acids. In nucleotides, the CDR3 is TGTGCCAGCAGCGCGGGGCGACAGGGTGCCTATGGCTACACCTTC. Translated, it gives CASSAGRQGAYGYTF.

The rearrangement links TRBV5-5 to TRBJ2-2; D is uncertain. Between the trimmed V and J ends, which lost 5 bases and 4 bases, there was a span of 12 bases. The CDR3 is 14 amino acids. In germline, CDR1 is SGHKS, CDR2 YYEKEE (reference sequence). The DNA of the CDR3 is TGTGCCAGCAGGGTCGGGCTACCCACCGGGGAGCTGTTTTTT. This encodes CASRVGLPTGELFF.

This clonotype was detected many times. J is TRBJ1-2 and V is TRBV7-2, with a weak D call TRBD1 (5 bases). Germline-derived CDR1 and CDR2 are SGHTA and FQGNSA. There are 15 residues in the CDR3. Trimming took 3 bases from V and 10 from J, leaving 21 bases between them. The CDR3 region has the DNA TGTGCCAGCAGCTTGGGGGGAGTCGACAGCGCCAACTACACCTTC. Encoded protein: CASSLGGVDSANYTF.

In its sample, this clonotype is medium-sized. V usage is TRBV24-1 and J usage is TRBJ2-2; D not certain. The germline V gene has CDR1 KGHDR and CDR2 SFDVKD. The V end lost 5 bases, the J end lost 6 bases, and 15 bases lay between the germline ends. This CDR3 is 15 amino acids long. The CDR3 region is CATSGTASMAGELFF. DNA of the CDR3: TGTGCCACCAGTGGAACCGCCAGCATGGCCGGGGAGCTGTTTTTT.

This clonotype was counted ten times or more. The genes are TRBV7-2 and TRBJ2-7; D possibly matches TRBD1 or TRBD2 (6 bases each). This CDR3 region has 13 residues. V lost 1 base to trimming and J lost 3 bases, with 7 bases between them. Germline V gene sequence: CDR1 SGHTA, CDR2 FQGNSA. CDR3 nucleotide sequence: TGTGCCAGCAGCTTAGAGGGGGGCTACGAGCAGTACTTC. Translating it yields CASSLEGGYEQYF.

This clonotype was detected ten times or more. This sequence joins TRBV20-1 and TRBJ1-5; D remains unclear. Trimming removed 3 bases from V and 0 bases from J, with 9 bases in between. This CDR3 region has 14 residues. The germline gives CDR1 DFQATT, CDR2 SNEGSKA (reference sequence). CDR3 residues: CSASNRASNQPQHF. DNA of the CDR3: TGCAGTGCTAGCAACAGAGCTAGCAATCAGCCCCAGCATTTT.

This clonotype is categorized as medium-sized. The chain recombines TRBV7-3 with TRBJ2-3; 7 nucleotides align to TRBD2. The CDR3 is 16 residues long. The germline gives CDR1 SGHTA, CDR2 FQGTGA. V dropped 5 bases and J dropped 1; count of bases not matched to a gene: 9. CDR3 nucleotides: TGTGCCAGCAGCCGAACCAGCGGGGCGGGCACAGATACGCAGTATTTT. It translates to CASSRTSGAGTDTQYF.

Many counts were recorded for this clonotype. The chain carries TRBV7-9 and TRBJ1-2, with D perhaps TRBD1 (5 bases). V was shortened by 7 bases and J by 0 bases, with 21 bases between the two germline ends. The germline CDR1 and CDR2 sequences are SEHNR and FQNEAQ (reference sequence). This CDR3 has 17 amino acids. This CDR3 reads CASTLGSGRVPNYGYTF. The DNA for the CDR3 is TGTGCCAGCACCTTGGGATCCGGCAGGGTTCCTAACTATGGCTACACCTTC.

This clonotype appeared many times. The CDR3 loop is CASSESSSGVRNTGELFF. CDR3 bases: TGTGCCAGCAGTGAATCTTCATCAGGGGTGCGGAACACCGGGGAGCTGTTTTTT. The chain is built from TRBV2 and TRBJ2-2; a weak D match, TRBD1 (6 bases). This CDR3 has 18 residues. Germline V lookup: CDR1 SNHLY, CDR2 FYNNEI. V dropped 2 bases and J dropped 1 base, with 17 bases sitting between them.

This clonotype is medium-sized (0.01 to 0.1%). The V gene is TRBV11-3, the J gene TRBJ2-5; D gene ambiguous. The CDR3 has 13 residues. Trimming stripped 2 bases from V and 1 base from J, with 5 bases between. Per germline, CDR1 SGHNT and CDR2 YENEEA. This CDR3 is CASSLQVQETQYF. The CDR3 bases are TGTGCCAGCAGCTTACAGGTCCAAGAGACCCAGTACTTC.

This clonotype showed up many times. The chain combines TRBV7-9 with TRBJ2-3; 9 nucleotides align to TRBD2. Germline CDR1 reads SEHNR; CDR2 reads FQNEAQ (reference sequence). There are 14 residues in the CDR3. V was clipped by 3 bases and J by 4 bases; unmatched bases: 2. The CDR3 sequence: CASSLSGGPDTQYF. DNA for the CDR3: TGTGCCAGCAGCTTGAGCGGGGGGCCAGATACGCAGTATTTT. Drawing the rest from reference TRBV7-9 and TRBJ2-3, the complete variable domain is DTGVSQNPRHKITKRGQNVTFRCDPISEHNRLYWYRQTLGQGPEFLTYFQNEAQLEKSRLLSDRFSAERPKGSFSTLEIQRTEQGDSAMYLCASSLSGGPDTQYFGPGTRLTVL.

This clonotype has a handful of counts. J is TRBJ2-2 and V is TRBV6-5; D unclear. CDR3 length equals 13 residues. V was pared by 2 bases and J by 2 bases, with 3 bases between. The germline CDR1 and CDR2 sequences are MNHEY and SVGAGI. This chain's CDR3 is CASSYLNTGELFF. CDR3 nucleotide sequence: TGTGCCAGCAGTTACCTTAACACCGGGGAGCTGTTTTTT.

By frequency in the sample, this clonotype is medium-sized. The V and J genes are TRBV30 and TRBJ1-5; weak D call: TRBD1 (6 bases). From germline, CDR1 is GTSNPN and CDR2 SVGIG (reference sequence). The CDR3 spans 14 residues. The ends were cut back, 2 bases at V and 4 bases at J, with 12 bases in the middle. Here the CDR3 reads CAWSTGQLNQPQHF. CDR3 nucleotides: TGTGCCTGGAGTACAGGACAGTTGAATCAGCCCCAGCATTTT.

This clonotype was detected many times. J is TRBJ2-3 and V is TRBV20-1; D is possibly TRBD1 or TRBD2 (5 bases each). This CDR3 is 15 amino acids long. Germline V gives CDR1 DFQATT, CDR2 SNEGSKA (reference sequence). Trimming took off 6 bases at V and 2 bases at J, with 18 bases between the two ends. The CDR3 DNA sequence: TGCAGTGCGTCTTCACCGGGACCAAACACAGATACGCAGTATTTT. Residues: CSASSPGPNTDTQYF.

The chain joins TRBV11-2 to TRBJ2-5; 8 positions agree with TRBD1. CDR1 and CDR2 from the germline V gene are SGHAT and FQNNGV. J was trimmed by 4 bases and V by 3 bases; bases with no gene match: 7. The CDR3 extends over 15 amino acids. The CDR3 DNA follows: TGTGCCAGCAGCTTTAACAGGGGGAAGGGAGAGACCCAGTACTTC. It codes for CASSFNRGKGETQYF. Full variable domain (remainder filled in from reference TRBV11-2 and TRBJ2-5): EAGVAQSPRYKIIEKRQSVAFWCNPISGHATLYWYQQILGQGPKLLIQFQNNGVVDDSQLPKDRFSAERLKGVDSTLKIQPAKLEDSAVYLCASSFNRGKGETQYFGPGTRLLVL.

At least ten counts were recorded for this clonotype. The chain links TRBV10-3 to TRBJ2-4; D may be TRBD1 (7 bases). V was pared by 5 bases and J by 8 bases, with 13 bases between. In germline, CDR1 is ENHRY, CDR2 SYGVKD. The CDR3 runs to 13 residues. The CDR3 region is CAISTGDSYIQYF. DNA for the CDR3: TGTGCCATCAGTACGGGGGACAGCTACATTCAGTACTTC.

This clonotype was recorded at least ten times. CDR3 amino acids: CASSYSGLPSTDTQYF. CDR3 sequence (DNA): TGTGCCAGCAGTTATTCGGGACTTCCTAGCACAGATACGCAGTATTTT. The chain carries TRBV6-6 and TRBJ2-3, with D maybe TRBD2 (6 bases). Germline V CDR1 and CDR2: MNHNY, SVGAGI (reference sequence). The germline V and J ends were trimmed by 3 bases and 0 bases, with 13 bases remaining between them. This CDR3 region has 16 residues.

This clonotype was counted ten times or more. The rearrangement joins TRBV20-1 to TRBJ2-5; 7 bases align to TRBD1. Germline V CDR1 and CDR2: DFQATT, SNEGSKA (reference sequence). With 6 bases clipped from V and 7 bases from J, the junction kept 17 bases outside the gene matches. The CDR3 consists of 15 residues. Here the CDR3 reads CSAQPGDRDPVTQYF. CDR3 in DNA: TGCAGTGCCCAACCGGGTGACAGGGACCCGGTGACCCAGTACTTC.